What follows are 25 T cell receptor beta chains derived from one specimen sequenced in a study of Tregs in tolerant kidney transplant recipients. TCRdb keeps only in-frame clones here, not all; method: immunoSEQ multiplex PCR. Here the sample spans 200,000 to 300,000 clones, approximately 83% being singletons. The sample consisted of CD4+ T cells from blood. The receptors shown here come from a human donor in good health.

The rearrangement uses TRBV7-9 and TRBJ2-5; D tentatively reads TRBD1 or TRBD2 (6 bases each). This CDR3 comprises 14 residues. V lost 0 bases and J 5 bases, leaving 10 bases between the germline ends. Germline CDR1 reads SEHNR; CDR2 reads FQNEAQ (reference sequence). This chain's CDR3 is CASSLAVGGETQYF. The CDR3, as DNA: TGTGCCAGCAGCTTAGCGGTAGGGGGGGAGACCCAGTACTTC.

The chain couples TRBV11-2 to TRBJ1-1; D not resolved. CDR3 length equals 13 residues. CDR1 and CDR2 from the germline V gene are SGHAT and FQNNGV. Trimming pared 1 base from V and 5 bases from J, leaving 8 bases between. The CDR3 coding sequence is TGTGCCAGCAGCTTAGTTCACGAGACTGAAGCTTTCTTT. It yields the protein CASSLVHETEAFF.

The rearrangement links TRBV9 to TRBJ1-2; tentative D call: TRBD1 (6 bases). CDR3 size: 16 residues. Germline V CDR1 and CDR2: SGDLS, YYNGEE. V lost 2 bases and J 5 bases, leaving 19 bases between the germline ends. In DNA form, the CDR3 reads TGTGCCAGCAGCGTCCAGACCCACGACAGGATATATGGCTACACCTTC. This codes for CASSVQTHDRIYGYTF.

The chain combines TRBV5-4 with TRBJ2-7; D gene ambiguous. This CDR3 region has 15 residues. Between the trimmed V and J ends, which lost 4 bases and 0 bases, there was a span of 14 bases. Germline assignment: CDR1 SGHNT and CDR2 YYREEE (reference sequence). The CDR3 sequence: CASSLPTVGSYEQYF. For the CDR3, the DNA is TGTGCCAGCAGCCTCCCGACCGTGGGCTCCTACGAGCAGTACTTC.

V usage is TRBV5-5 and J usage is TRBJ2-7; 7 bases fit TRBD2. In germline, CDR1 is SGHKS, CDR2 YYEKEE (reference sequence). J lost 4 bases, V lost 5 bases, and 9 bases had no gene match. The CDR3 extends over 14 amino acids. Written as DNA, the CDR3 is TGTGCCAGCAGTTCCAGCGGGGAACGGTACGAGCAGTACTTC. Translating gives CASSSSGERYEQYF. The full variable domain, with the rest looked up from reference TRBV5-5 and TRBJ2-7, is DAGVTQSPTHLIKTRGQQVTLRCSPISGHKSVSWYQQVLGQGPQFIFQYYEKEERGRGNFPDRFSARQFPNYSSELNVNALLLGDSALYLCASSSSGERYEQYFGPGTRLTVT.

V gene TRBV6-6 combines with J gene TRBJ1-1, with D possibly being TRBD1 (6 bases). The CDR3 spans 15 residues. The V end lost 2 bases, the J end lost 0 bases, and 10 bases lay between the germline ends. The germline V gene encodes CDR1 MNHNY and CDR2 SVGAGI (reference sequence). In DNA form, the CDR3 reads TGTGCCAGCAGTTACGTTAGGGACATGAACACTGAAGCTTTCTTT. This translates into CASSYVRDMNTEAFF.

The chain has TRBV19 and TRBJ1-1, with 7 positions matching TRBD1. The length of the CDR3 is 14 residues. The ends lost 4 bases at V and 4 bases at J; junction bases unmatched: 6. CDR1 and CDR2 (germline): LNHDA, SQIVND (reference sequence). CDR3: CASSKDRRVTEAFF. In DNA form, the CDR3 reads TGTGCCAGTAGTAAGGACAGGCGGGTCACTGAAGCTTTCTTT.

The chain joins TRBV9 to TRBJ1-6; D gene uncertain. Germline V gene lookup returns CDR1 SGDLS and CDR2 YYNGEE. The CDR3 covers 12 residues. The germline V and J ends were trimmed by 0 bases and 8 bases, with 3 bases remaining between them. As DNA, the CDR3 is TGTGCCAGCAGCGTAGCTGATTCACCCCTCCACTTT. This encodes CASSVADSPLHF.

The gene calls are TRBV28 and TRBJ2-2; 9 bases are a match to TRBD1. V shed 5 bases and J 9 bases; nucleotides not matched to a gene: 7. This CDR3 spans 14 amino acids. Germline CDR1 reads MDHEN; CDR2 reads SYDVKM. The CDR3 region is CASSRGQGIRELFF. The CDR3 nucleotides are TGTGCCAGCAGTAGGGGACAGGGTATTCGGGAGCTGTTTTTT.

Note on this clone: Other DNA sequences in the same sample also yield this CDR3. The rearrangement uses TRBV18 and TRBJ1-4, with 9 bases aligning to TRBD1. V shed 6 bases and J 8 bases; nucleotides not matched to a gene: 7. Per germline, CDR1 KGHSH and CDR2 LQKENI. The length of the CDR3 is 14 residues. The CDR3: CASSPGTGREKLFF. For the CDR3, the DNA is TGTGCCAGCTCGCCCGGGACAGGGAGGGAAAAACTGTTTTTT.

Here the CDR3 reads CASSERWNTEAFF. CDR3 nucleotides: TGTGCCAGCAGTGAAAGGTGGAACACTGAAGCTTTCTTT. This chain joins TRBV2 and TRBJ1-1, with D hard to call. The CDR3 sequence is 13 residues long. V was trimmed by 2 bases and J by 1 base, leaving 5 bases between them. The germline V gene encodes CDR1 SNHLY and CDR2 FYNNEI.

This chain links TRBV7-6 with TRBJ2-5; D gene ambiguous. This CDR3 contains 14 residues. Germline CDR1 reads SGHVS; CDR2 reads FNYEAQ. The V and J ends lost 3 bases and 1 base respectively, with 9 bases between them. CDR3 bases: TGTGCCAGCAGCTTGACGAGAATCCAAGAGACCCAGTACTTC. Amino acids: CASSLTRIQETQYF.

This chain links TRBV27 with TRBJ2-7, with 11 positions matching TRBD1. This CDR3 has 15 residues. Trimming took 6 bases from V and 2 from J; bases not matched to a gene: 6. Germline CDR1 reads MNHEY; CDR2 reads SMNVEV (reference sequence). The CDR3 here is CASRTPGQGAYEQYF. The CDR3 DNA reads TGTGCCAGCAGAACTCCGGGACAGGGGGCCTACGAGCAGTACTTC.

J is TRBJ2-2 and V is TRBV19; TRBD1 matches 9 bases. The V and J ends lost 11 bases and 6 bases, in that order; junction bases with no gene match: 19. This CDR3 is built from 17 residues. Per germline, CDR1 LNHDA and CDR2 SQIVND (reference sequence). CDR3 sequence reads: CALSTPPGQGLAGELFF. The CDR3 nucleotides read TGTGCCCTCAGTACCCCCCCGGGACAGGGCTTGGCCGGGGAGCTGTTTTTT.

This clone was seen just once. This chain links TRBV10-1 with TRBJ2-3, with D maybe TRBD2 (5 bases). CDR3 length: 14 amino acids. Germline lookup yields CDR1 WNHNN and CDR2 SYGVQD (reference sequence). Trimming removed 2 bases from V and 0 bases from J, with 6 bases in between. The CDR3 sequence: CASSEPGSTDTQYF. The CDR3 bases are TGCGCCAGCAGTGAGCCGGGGAGCACAGATACGCAGTATTTT.

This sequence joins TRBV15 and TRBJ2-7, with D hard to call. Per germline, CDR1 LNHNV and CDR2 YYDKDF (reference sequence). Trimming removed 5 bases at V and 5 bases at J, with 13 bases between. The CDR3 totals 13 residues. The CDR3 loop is CATSPTYAHEQYF. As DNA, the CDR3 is TGTGCCACCAGCCCCACCTATGCGCACGAGCAGTACTTC.

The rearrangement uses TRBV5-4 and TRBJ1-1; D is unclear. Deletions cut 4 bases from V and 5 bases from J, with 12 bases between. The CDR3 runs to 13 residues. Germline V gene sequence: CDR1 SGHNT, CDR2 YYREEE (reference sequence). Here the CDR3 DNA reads TGTGCCAGCAGCGCAAACGTGGGTACTGAAGCTTTCTTT. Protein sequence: CASSANVGTEAFF.

Here the CDR3 reads CASSQVTLVEKLFF. CDR3 sequence (DNA): TGCGCCAGCAGCCAAGTGACTCTGGTTGAAAAACTGTTTTTT. V is TRBV4-3 and J is TRBJ1-4, with unresolved D. Germline V gene data show CDR1 as LGHNA and CDR2 as YSLEER. Trimming shortened V by 1 base and J by 7 bases, and 10 bases separated the two germline ends. The CDR3 is 14 residues long.

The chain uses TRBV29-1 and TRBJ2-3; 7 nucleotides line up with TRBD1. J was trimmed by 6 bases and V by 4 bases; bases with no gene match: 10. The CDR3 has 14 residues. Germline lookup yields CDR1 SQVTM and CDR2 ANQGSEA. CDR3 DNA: TGCAGCGTTGTTGGCCAGGGGGACCCGGATACGCAGTATTTT. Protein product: CSVVGQGDPDTQYF.

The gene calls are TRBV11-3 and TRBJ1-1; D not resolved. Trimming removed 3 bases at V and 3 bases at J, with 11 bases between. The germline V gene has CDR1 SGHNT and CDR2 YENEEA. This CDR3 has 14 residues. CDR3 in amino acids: CASSLGGFYTEAFF. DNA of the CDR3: TGTGCCAGCAGCTTGGGCGGGTTTTACACTGAAGCTTTCTTT.

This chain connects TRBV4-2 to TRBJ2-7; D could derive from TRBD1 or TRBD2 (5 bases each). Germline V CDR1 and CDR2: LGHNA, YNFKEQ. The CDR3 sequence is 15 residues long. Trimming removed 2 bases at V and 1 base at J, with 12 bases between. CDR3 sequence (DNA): TGTGCCAGCAGCCAACCGGGACCGGGGTCCTACGAGCAGTACTTC. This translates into CASSQPGPGSYEQYF.

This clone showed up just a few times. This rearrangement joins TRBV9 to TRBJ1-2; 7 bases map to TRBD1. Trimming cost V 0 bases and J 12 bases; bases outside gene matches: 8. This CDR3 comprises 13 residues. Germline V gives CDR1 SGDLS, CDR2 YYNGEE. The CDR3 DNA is TGTGCCAGCAGCGTAGGGGTCAGGGGGGTGAACACCTTC. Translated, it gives CASSVGVRGVNTF.

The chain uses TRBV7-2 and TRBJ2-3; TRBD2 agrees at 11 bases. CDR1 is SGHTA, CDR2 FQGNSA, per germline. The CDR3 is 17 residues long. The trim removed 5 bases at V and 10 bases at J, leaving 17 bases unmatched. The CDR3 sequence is CASSTGGSGRANRAQYF. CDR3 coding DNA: TGTGCCAGCAGCACCGGTGGTAGCGGGAGGGCTAATCGAGCGCAGTATTTT.

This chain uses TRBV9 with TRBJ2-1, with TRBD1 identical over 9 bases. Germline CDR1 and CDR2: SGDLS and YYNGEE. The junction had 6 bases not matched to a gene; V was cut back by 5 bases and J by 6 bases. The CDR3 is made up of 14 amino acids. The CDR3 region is CASSPGQGVNEQFF. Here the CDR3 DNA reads TGTGCCAGCAGTCCGGGACAGGGAGTCAATGAGCAGTTCTTC. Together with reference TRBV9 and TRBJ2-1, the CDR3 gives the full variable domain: DSGVTQTPKHLITATGQRVTLRCSPRSGDLSVYWYQQSLDQGLQFLIQYYNGEERAKGNILERFSAQQFPDLHSELNLSSLELGDSALYFCASSPGQGVNEQFFGPGTRLTVL.

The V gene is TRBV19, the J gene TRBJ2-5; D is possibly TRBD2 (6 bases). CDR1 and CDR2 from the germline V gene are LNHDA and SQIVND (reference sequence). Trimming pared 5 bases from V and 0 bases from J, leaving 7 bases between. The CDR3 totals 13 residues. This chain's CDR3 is CASSGGYQETQYF. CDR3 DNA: TGTGCCAGTAGTGGGGGGTACCAAGAGACCCAGTACTTC. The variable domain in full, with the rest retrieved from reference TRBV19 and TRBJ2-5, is DGGITQSPKYLFRKEGQNVTLSCEQNLNHDAMYWYRQDPGQGLRLIYYSQIVNDFQKGDIAEGYSVSREKKESFPLTVTSAQKNPTAFYLCASSGGYQETQYFGPGTRLLVL.